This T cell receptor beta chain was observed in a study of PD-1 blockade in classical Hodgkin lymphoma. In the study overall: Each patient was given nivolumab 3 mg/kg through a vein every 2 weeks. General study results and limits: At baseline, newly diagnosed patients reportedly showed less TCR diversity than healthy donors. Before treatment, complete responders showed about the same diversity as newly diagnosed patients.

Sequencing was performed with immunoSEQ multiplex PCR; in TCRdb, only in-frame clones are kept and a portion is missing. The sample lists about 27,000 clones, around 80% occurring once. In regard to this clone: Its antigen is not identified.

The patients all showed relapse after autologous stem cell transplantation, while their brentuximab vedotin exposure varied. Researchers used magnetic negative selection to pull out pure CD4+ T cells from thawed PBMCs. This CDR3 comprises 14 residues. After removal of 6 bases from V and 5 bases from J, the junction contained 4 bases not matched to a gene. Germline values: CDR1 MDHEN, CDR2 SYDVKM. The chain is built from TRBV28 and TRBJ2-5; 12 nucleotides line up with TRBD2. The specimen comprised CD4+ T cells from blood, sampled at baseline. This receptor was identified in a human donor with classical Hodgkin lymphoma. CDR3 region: CASRGGLAGETQYF. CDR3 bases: TGTGCCAGCAGGGGAGGACTAGCGGGGGAGACCCAGTACTTC.